This T cell receptor beta chain was obtained from a study of cytomegalovirus exposure and HLA in healthy donors. The PCR employed 60 Vbeta primers together with 13 Jbeta primers. This table comes from immunoSEQ multiplex PCR, and its TCRdb copy is limited to in-frame clones, with some not included. Here the sample spans 120,000 or so clones, around 66% being singletons. Study-wide results and limits: There were some public TCRs occurring in many donors, but most TCR sequences were rare. In an earlier analysis, productive rearrangement rates for most beta V segments clustered near 87% or 30%. Sequencing likely produced, as an artifact, a cluster of highly shared sequence variants. Reports indicated that the classifier achieved high specificity and sensitivity in diagnosing cytomegalovirus status.

V lost 4 bases, J lost 5 bases, and 14 bases lay in between. CDR3 length: 14 residues. Germline CDR1 reads SNHLY; CDR2 reads FYNNEI. This clone was observed a single time. Its target is unknown. This chain connects TRBV2 to TRBJ1-1; weak D call: TRBD1 (6 bases). Material: PBMCs. The sequence was collected from a woman aged 40 to 50 in good health and CMV-seropositive. Here the CDR3 reads CASSAGAQETEAFF. CDR3 nucleotides: TGTGCCAGCAGTGCAGGGGCGCAAGAAACTGAAGCTTTCTTT. Drawing the rest from reference TRBV2 and TRBJ1-1, the complete variable domain is EPEVTQTPSHQVTQMGQEVILRCVPISNHLYFYWYRQILGQKVEFLVSFYNNEISEKSEIFDDQFSVERPDGSNFTLKIRSTKLEDSAMYFCASSAGAQETEAFFGQGTRLTVV.